This TCR beta chain is from a study of shared clonotypes between healthy human individuals. The CDR3 runs 15 residues. Looked up from germline, CDR1 is GTSNPN and CDR2 is SVGIG (reference sequence). V was shortened by 2 bases and J by 1 base, with 14 bases between the two germline ends. Naive CD8 cells, CD45RO-negative and positively selected for CCR7, excluded terminally differentiated effector memory CD45RA+ cells. Assay used: immunoSEQ multiplex PCR; TCRdb lists only in-frame clones, some missing. The sample has around 2,100,000 clones, roughly 95% seen once; the top ten hold around 1%. This sequence was found in a man between 18 and 29 years old in good health. The rearrangement uses TRBV30 and TRBJ1-2, with D possibly being TRBD1 (5 bases). Material for sequencing was naive CD8+ T cells sorted from blood. The CDR3 DNA sequence: TGTGCCTGGAGTTTGCCCGGGACGGATAACTATGGCTACACCTTC. It is translated as CAWSLPGTDNYGYTF. The variable domain in full, with the rest retrieved from reference TRBV30 and TRBJ1-2, is SQTIHQWPATLVQPVGSPLSLECTVEGTSNPNLYWYRQAAGRGLQLLFYSVGIGQISSEVPQNLSASRPQDRQFILSSKKLLLSDSGFYLCAWSLPGTDNYGYTFGSGTRLTVV.